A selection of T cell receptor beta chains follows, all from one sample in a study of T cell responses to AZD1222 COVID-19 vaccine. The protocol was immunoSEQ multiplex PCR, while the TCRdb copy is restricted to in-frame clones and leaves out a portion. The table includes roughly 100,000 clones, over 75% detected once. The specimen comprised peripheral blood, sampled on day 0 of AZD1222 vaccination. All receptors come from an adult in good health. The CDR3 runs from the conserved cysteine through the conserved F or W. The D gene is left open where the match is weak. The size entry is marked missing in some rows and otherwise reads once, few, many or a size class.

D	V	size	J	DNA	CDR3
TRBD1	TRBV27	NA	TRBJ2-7	TGTGCCAGCACCTCGTCGTTTGAGGGACAGATTTACGAGCAGTACTTC	CASTSSFEGQIYEQYF
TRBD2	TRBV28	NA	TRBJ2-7	TGTGCCAGTGGGGGGGAGGGCGAGCAGTACTTC	CASGGEGEQYF
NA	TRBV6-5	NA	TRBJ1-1	TGTGCCAGCAGTTACTCGATCGACACTGAAGCTTTCTTT	CASSYSIDTEAFF
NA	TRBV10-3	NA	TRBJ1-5	TGTGCCATCAGTGAGTCCGCGGGAGTAGGAAGCAATCAGCCCCAGCATTTT	CAISESAGVGSNQPQHF
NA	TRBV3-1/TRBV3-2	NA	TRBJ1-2	TGTGCCAGCAGCCCCGGGAGGGGGGTAGGTGGCTACACCTTC	CASSPGRGVGGYTF
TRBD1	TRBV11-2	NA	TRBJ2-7	TGTGCCAGCAGCTACGGACAGGGTCAATCCTCCGAGCAGTACTTC	CASSYGQGQSSEQYF
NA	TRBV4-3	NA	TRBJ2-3	TGCGCCAGCAGCCAAAGGGGTGAAGCAGATACGCAGTATTTT	CASSQRGEADTQYF
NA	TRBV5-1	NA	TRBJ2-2	TGCGCCAGCAGCGACTCGGGAAACACCGGGGAGCTGTTTTTT	CASSDSGNTGELFF
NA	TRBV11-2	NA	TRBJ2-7	TGTGCCAGCAGCACTTCCGGGACGGCCGGCTACGAGCAGTACTTC	CASSTSGTAGYEQYF
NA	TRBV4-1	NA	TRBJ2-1	TGCGCCCGCAGCCAACCGGGACTGCAACTCTACAATGAGCAGTTCTTC	CARSQPGLQLYNEQFF
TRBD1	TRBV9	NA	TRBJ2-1	TGTGCCAGCAGCGTAGGGGACAGGGCGGCCAATGAGCAGTTCTTC	CASSVGDRAANEQFF
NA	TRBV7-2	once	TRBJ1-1	TGTGCCAGCAGAATCGCGGGGAACACTGAAGCTTTCTTT	CASRIAGNTEAFF
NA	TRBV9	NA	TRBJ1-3	TGTGCCAGCAGCGTAGCCCCGGGGGACACCATATATTTT	CASSVAPGDTIYF
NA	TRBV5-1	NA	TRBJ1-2	TGCGCCAGCAGCTCACAGGGTGACTATGGCTACACCTTC	CASSSQGDYGYTF
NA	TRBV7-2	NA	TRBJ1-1	TGTGCCAGCAGCTTAGATTCCTCGGTTCTGAACACTGAAGCTTTCTTT	CASSLDSSVLNTEAFF
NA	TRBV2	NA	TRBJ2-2	TGTGCCAGCAGCCTGATAGACACCGGGGAGCTGTTTTTT	CASSLIDTGELFF
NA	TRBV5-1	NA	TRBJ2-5	TGCGCCAGCAGTTTTGAAGAGACCCAGTACTTC	CASSFEETQYF
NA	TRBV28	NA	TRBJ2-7	TGTGCCAGCAGACGGGGAGGCTACGAGCAGTACTTC	CASRRGGYEQYF
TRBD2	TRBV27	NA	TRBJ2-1	TGTGCCAGCAGCCCCGCCGGACTAGCGGGCTCCTACAATGAGCAGTTCTTC	CASSPAGLAGSYNEQFF
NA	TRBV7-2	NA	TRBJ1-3	TGTGCCAGCAGCCCCCTGTTTTCAGGGTTAGGAAACACCATATATTTT	CASSPLFSGLGNTIYF
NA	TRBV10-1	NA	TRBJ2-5	TGCGCCAGCAGTCCTCCCTCTGGCGACCGGTACCAAGAGACCCAGTACTTC	CASSPPSGDRYQETQYF
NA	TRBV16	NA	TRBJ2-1	TGTGCCAGCAGCCAAAGCAATGAGCAGTTCTTC	CASSQSNEQFF
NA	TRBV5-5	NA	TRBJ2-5	TGTGCCAGCAGCATTGGGCTGGGGGGGACCCAGTACTTC	CASSIGLGGTQYF
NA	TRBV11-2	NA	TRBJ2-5	TGTGCCAGCAGCTTAAGTCTTAGCGGCAGGGGAGAGACCCAGTACTTC	CASSLSLSGRGETQYF
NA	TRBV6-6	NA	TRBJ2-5	TGTGCCAGCAGTGCCGGGACAACAGAGACCCAGTACTTC	CASSAGTTETQYF
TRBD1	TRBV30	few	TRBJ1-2	TGTGCCTGGGCAGGGGACAGGGGGCTCTATGGCTACACCTTC	CAWAGDRGLYGYTF
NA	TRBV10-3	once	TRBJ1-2	TGTGCCATCAGTTCTGGGGGCCAGTTCTATGGCTACACCTTC	CAISSGGQFYGYTF
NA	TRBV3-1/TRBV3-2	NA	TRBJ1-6	TGTGCCAGCAGCCGGGACCGGGGGGATAATTCACCCCTCCACTTT	CASSRDRGDNSPLHF
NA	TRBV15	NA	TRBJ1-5	TGTGCCACCAGCAGAGGGACAGTGACTCAGCCCCAGCATTTT	CATSRGTVTQPQHF
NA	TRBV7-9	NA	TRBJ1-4	TGTGCCAGCACCCCCGCCGTGGCCCTAAAAGAGTATGAAAAACTGTTTTTT	CASTPAVALKEYEKLFF
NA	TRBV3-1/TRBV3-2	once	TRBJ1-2	TGTGCCAGCAGCCAAGCTAGCAAGGGTTATGGCTACACCTTC	CASSQASKGYGYTF
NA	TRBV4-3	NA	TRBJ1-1	TGCGCCAGCAGCCAAGTGGGTGGTTTGAATATGGGGGAAGCTTTCTTT	CASSQVGGLNMGEAFF
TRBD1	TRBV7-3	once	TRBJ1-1	TGTGCCAGCAGCGGGGCAGGGGGCACTGAAGCTTTCTTT	CASSGAGGTEAFF
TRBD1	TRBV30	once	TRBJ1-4	TGTGCCTGGAGTGTACACCGGGACAGAAATGAAAAACTGTTTTTT	CAWSVHRDRNEKLFF
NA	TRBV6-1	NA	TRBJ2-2	TGTGCCAGCAGTGAATCATACTTCACCGGGGAGCTGTTTTTT	CASSESYFTGELFF
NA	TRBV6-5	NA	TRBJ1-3	TGTGCCACCACAACCTCTGGAAACACCATATATTTT	CATTTSGNTIYF
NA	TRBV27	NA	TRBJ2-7	TGTGCCAGCAGTCCCCGGGGGAGCCTCTACGAGCAGTACTTC	CASSPRGSLYEQYF
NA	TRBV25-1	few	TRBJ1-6	TGTGCCAGCAGTGGCAGGGGAGATAATTCACCCCTCCACTTT	CASSGRGDNSPLHF
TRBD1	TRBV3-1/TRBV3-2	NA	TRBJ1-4	TGTGCCAGCAGCCAACGACAGGGGGAGGGTGAAAAACTGTTTTTT	CASSQRQGEGEKLFF
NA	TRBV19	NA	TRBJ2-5	TGTGCCAGTGGGGTCCAAGAGACCCAGTACTTC	CASGVQETQYF
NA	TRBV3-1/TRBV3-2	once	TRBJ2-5	TGTGCCAGCAGCCTCGAGACCCTTTCAGAGACCCAGTACTTC	CASSLETLSETQYF
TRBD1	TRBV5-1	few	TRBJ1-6	TGCGCCAGCAGCGTGGGACAGGGTGATTCACCCCTCCACTTT	CASSVGQGDSPLHF
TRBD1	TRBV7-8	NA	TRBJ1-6	TGTGCCAGCAGGCCCGGGACAGATAATTCACCCCTCCACTTT	CASRPGTDNSPLHF